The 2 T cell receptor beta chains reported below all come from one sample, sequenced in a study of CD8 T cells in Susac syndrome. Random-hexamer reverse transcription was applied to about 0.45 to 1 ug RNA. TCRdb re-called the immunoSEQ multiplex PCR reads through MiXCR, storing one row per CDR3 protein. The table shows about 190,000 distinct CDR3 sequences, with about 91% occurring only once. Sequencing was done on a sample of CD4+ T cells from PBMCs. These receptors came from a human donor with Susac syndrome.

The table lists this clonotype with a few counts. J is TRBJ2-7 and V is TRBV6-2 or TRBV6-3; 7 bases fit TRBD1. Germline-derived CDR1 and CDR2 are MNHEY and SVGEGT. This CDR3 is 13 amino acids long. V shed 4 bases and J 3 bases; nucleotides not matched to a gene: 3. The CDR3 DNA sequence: TGTGCCAGCAGTTCCGGGACAGTCTACGAGCAGTACTTC. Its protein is CASSSGTVYEQYF.

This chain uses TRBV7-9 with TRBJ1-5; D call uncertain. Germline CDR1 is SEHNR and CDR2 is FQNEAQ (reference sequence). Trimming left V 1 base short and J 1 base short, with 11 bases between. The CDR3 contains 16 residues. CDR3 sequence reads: CASSLGGTISNQPQHF. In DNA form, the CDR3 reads TGTGCCAGCAGCTTAGGAGGTACAATCAGCAATCAGCCCCAGCATTTT.